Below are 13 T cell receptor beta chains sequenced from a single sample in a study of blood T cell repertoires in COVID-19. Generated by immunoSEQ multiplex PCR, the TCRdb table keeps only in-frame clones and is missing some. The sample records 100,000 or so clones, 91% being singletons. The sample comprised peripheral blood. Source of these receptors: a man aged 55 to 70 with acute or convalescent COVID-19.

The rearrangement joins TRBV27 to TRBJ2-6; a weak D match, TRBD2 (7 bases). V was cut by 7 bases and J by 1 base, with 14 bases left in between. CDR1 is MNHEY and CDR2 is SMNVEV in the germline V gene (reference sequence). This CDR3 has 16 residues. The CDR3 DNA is TGTGCCAGCACTCCGGGGGGCTGGTCTGGGGCCAACGTCCTGACTTTC. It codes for CASTPGGWSGANVLTF.

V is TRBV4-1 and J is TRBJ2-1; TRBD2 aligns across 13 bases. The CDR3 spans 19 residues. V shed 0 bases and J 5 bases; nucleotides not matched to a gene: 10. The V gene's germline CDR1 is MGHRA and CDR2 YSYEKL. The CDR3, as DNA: TGCGCCAGCAGCCAAGATGGCGCACTAGCGGGAGGGCGCAACAATGAGCAGTTCTTC. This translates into CASSQDGALAGGRNNEQFF.

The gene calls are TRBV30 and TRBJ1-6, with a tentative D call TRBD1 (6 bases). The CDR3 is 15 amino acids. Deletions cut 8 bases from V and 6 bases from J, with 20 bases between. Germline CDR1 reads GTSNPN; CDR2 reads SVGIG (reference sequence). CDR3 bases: TGTGCCCTGCGATCTCGGGACACTTTTAATTCACCCCTCCACTTT. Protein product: CALRSRDTFNSPLHF.

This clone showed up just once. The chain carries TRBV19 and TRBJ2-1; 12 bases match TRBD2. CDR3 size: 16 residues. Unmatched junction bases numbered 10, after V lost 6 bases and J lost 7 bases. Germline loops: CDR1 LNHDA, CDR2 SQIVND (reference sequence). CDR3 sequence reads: CASSPTLAGGGNEQFF. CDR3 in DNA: TGTGCCAGTAGCCCTACACTAGCGGGAGGCGGGAATGAGCAGTTCTTC.

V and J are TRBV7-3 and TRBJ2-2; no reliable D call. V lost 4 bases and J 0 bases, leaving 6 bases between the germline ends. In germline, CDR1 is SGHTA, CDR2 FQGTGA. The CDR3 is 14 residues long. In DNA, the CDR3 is TGTGCCAGCAGCTCTAGTGCGAACACCGGGGAGCTGTTTTTT. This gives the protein CASSSSANTGELFF.

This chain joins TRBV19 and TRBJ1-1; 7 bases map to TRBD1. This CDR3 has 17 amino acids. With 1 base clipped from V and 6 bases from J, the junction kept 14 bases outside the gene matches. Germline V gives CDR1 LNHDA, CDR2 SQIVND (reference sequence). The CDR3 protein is CASSIVRGQGYGPEAFF. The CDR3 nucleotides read TGTGCCAGTAGTATAGTAAGGGGGCAGGGGTATGGCCCTGAAGCTTTCTTT.

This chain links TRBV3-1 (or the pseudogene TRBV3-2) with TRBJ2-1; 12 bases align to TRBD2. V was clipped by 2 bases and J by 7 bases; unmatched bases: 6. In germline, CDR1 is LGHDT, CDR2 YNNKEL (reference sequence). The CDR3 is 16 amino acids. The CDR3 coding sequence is TGTGCCAGCAGCCAACCGGGACTAGCGGGCATGAATGAGCAGTTCTTC. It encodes CASSQPGLAGMNEQFF.

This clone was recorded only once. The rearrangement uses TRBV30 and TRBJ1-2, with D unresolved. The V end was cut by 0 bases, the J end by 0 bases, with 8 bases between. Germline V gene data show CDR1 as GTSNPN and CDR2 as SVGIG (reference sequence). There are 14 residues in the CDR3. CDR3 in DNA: TGTGCCTGGAGTGTAGCCAGGACTAACTATGGCTACACCTTC. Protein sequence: CAWSVARTNYGYTF. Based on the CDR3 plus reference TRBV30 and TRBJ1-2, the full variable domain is SQTIHQWPATLVQPVGSPLSLECTVEGTSNPNLYWYRQAAGRGLQLLFYSVGIGQISSEVPQNLSASRPQDRQFILSSKKLLLSDSGFYLCAWSVARTNYGYTFGSGTRLTVV.

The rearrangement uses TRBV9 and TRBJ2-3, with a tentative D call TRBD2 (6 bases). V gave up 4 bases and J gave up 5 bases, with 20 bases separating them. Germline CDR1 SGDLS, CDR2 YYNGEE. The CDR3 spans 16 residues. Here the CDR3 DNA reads TGTGCCAGCAGCAATAAGGGGACTCAACCTCAAGATACGCAGTATTTT. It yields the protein CASSNKGTQPQDTQYF. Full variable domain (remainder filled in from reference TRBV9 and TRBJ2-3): DSGVTQTPKHLITATGQRVTLRCSPRSGDLSVYWYQQSLDQGLQFLIQYYNGEERAKGNILERFSAQQFPDLHSELNLSSLELGDSALYFCASSNKGTQPQDTQYFGPGTRLTVL.

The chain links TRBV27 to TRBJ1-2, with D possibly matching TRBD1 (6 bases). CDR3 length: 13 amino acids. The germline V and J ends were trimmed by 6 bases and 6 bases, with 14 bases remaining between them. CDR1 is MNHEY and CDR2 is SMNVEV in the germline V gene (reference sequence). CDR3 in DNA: TGTGCCAGCAGATTACAGGGACAAAATGGCTACACCTTC. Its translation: CASRLQGQNGYTF.

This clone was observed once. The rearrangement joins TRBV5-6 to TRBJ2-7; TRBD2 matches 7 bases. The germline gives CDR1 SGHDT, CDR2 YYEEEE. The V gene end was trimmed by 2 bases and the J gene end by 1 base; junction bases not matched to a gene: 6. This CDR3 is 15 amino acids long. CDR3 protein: CASSFVTSVSYEQYV. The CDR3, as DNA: TGTGCCAGCAGCTTTGTTACTAGCGTATCCTACGAGCAGTACGTC.

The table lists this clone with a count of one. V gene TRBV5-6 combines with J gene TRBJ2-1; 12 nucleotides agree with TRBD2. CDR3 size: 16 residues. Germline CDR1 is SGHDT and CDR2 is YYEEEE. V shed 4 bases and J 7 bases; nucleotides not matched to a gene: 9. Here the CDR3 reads CASSRRLAGEGNEQFF. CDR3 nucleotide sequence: TGTGCCAGCAGCAGAAGACTAGCGGGAGAGGGAAATGAGCAGTTCTTC.

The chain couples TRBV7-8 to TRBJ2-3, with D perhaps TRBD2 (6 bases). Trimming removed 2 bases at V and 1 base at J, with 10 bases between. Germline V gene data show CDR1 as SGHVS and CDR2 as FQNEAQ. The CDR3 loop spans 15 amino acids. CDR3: CASSLQASGTDTQYF. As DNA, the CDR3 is TGTGCCAGCAGCTTACAGGCTAGCGGCACAGATACGCAGTATTTT.